The clone carrying this TCR beta chain occurred a few times. This entry is derived from a study of patients and donors after allogeneic stem cell transplantation. Germline V CDR1 and CDR2: SGHKS, YYEKEE (reference sequence). V lost 1 base to trimming and J lost 12 bases, with 22 bases between them. The CDR3 covers 15 residues. TCRdb redid the calling of the RT-PCR reads with MiXCR, one entry per CDR3 protein. This sample has roughly 880,000 distinct CDR3 sequences, with 15% to 20% found just once. The sample comprised blood, either unsorted or a sorted T cell fraction (not recorded which). The receptor's source is a human donor who was either an allogeneic HSCT recipient or a stem cell or donor lymphocyte infusion donor (not recorded which). It is not recorded whose cells these are; they may come from a transplant donor. This chain joins TRBV5-5 and TRBJ1-2; no reliable D call. The CDR3 DNA is TGTGCCAGCAGCTTGAGCCGGACCGCTCGAAATTTGAACACCTTC. Translation gives CASSLSRTARNLNTF.